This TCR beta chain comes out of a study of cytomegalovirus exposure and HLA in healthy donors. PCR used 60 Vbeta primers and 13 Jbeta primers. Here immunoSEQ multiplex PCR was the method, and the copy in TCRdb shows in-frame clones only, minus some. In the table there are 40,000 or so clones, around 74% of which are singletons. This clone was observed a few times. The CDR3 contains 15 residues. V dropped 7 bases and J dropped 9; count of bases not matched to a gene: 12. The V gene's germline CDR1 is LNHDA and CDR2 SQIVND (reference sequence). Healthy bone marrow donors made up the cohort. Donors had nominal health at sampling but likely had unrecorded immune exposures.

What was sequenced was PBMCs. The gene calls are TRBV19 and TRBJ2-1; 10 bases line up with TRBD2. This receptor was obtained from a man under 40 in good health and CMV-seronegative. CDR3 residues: CASKITSGAFGEQFF. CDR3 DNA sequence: TGTGCCAGTAAGATAACTAGCGGGGCGTTCGGTGAGCAGTTCTTC.